The rows below give T cell receptor beta chains drawn from one sample of a study of blood T cell repertoires in COVID-19. Assay: immunoSEQ multiplex PCR; the TCRdb copy retains only in-frame clones and omits some. The sample lists approximately 190,000 clones; roughly 89% were seen once. The specimen sequenced was PBMCs or T cells enriched from blood (not recorded which). The receptors originated from a woman under 40 who had been exposed to COVID-19. The CDR3 runs from the conserved cysteine through the conserved F or W. A D gene is named only where the DNA matches it firmly. For some rows the clone size is stated as once, few or many, or as a class when expanded; others skip it.

>.|TRBJ2-3|TRBV29-1|.
TGCAGCGTGTACAGGGATGCAGATACGCAGTATTTT
CSVYRDADTQYF
>.|TRBJ2-3|TRBV27|TRBD2
TGTGCCAGCAGTTTCGGGACTAGCGGGGGAGATACGCAGTATTTT
CASSFGTSGGDTQYF
>.|TRBJ1-2|TRBV5-4|.
TGTGCCAGCAGCCTCGGGACACCACGTAACTATGGCTACACCTTC
CASSLGTPRNYGYTF
>.|TRBJ1-1|TRBV2|.
TGTGCCAGCAGTGTCTCCAGCGGGAACACTGAAGCTTTCTTT
CASSVSSGNTEAFF
>.|TRBJ2-1|TRBV10-3|TRBD2
TGTGCCATCAAGAGGACTAGCGGGGGGGCCCTAGATGAGCAGTTCTTC
CAIKRTSGGALDEQFF
>.|TRBJ2-3|TRBV2|.
TGTGCCAGCAGTGAATCGGCGGCCTCCGATCAGCCCCAGTATTTT
CASSESAASDQPQYF
>.|TRBJ2-1|TRBV4-1|TRBD1
TGCGCCAGCAGCCGCTCCGGGACAGGGGGCCGCAATGAGCAGTTCTTC
CASSRSGTGGRNEQFF
>.|TRBJ2-2|TRBV12-3/TRBV12-4|.
TGTGCCAGTTACAGGATTAACACCGGGGAGCTGTTTTTT
CASYRINTGELFF
>.|TRBJ2-5|TRBV27|TRBD2
TGTGCCAGCAGTCTAGCGGGGGGGCCGGAGACCCAGTACTTC
CASSLAGGPETQYF
>.|TRBJ1-4|TRBV9|TRBD1
TGTGCCAGCAGCGGAGGACAGGGGACTAATGAAAAACTGTTTTTT
CASSGGQGTNEKLFF
>.|TRBJ2-7|TRBV6-6|TRBD1
TGTGCCAGCAGTTCCGGACAGGGTACACACGAGCAGTACTTC
CASSSGQGTHEQYF
>.|TRBJ1-2|TRBV5-4|TRBD1
TGTGCCAGCAGCTTGGATCCAAACAGGGGCGTCTCTAACTATGGCTACACCTTC
CASSLDPNRGVSNYGYTF
>.|TRBJ1-4|TRBV2|TRBD1
TGTGCCAGCACCGAACGTGGGACAGCGTATGAAAAACTGTTTTTT
CASTERGTAYEKLFF
>.|TRBJ1-2|TRBV5-8|TRBD1
TGTGCCAGCAACACTCAGGGGGTCAACTATGGCTACACCTTC
CASNTQGVNYGYTF
>.|TRBJ2-2|TRBV29-1|TRBD1
TGCAGCGTTACCAGGGGGACCGGGGAGCTGTTTTTT
CSVTRGTGELFF
>once|TRBJ2-5|TRBV7-2|TRBD1
TGTGCCAGCAGCTTAGCGATCCAGGGGGTCGAGACCCAGTACTTC
CASSLAIQGVETQYF
>.|TRBJ2-5|TRBV25-1|.
TGTGCCAGCAGTGTGTATTTTCCCGCCCAGTACTTC
CASSVYFPAQYF
>.|TRBJ2-7|TRBV10-3|TRBD1
TGTGCCGCACAGGGGGGTAGCGAGCAGTACTTC
CAAQGGSEQYF
>.|TRBJ1-4|TRBV19|.
TGTGCCAGTAGTATTTCCCCAGCAGGGGTCGAAAAACTGTTTTTT
CASSISPAGVEKLFF